This T cell receptor beta chain originates from a study of blood T cell repertoires in COVID-19. In the study overall: T cells, B-cell-depleted T cells, or PBMCs supplied cDNA or gDNA.

Germline V gene data show CDR1 as SGHTA and CDR2 as FQGTGA. The CDR3 contains 15 residues. V was pared by 6 bases and J by 6 bases, with 4 bases of the junction left unmatched. Only one count was recorded for this clone. This table comes from immunoSEQ multiplex PCR, and its TCRdb copy is limited to in-frame clones, with some not included. The sample holds approximately 140,000 clones, around 80% seen once. The chain employs TRBV7-3 and TRBJ2-2; 13 bases agree with TRBD2. What was sequenced was peripheral blood. The sequence was collected from a human donor with acute or convalescent COVID-19. The donor label of this sample is uncertain. CDR3 sequence reads: CASSGTSGAAGELFF. Written as DNA, the CDR3 is TGTGCCAGCAGTGGGACTAGCGGGGCGGCCGGGGAGCTGTTTTTT.